This T cell receptor (beta chain) was identified in a study of response to subunit inactivated influenza vaccine. V dropped 1 base and J dropped 2; count of bases not matched to a gene: 11. The germline V gene encodes CDR1 DFQATT and CDR2 SNEGSKA (reference sequence). The CDR3 contains 17 residues. Notes on this clonotype: Its antigen is as yet unknown.

Study outcomes and limitations: Only a handful of new T cells, the authors suggested, are recruited with each seasonal influenza vaccination.

Each CDR3 protein is one row after TCRdb ran MiXCR on the RT-PCR reads. The data show 450,000 to 600,000 distinct CDR3 sequences, 6% to 9% seen once. This TCR derives from a man aged 45 to 75 who received an inactivated influenza vaccine. Specimen: PBMCs from blood, collected less than 30 months after vaccination. The V call is TRBV20-1, the J call TRBJ2-5; TRBD2 aligns across 9 bases. Here the CDR3 DNA reads TGCAGTGCTAGAGCCCCTGTCGCTAGCGGGGCTCAAGAGACCCAGTACTTC. Translating it yields CSARAPVASGAQETQYF.